The 27 T cell receptor beta chains listed next were all sequenced from one sample in a study of blood T cell repertoires in COVID-19. Generated by immunoSEQ multiplex PCR, the TCRdb table keeps only in-frame clones and is missing some. The sample lists some 75,000 clones; roughly 91% were seen once. The material sequenced was peripheral blood. All receptors come from a man between 60 and 70 years old with acute or convalescent COVID-19.

The chain couples TRBV10-3 to TRBJ1-1; TRBD1 matches 8 bases. Germline loops: CDR1 ENHRY, CDR2 SYGVKD. This CDR3 is 15 amino acids long. J gave up 1 base and V 10 bases, and 11 bases lay outside the gene matches. CDR3: CATTDRGGGNTEAFF. CDR3 sequence (DNA): TGTGCCACCACCGACAGGGGAGGAGGGAACACTGAAGCTTTCTTT.

The chain carries TRBV30 and TRBJ1-2; no definite D call. CDR3 length equals 11 residues. The germline V gene has CDR1 GTSNPN and CDR2 SVGIG (reference sequence). V gave up 7 bases and J gave up 4 bases, with 10 bases separating them. This chain's CDR3 is CASRHLYGYTF. In nucleotides, the CDR3 is TGTGCCTCGAGACACCTCTATGGCTACACCTTC.

The chain carries TRBV29-1 and TRBJ2-7; the match to TRBD2 covers 7 bases. Germline V gives CDR1 SQVTM, CDR2 ANQGSEA. CDR3 length equals 13 residues. J was trimmed by 0 bases and V by 7 bases; bases with no gene match: 6. The CDR3 DNA reads as TGCAGCGCGGGGGAGGGTACCTCCTACGAGCAGTACTTC. This codes for CSAGEGTSYEQYF.

Points on this clone: This sample includes further DNA sequences coding for the same CDR3. The V and J genes are TRBV5-1 and TRBJ2-1; D not resolved. Germline V gene sequence: CDR1 SGHRS, CDR2 YFSETQ. The CDR3 is 13 amino acids. Between the trimmed V and J ends, which lost 0 bases and 4 bases, there was a span of 5 bases. The CDR3 nucleotides are TGCGCCAGCAGCTTGGACTCGTACAATGAGCAGTTCTTC. Its protein product is CASSLDSYNEQFF.

The chain links TRBV18 to TRBJ2-2, with 7 bases matching TRBD2. The germline CDR1 and CDR2 sequences are KGHSH and LQKENI. J lost 4 bases, V lost 1 base, and 3 bases had no gene match. The CDR3 length is 15 residues. The CDR3 here is CASSPRPGGTGELFF. CDR3 coding DNA: TGTGCCAGCTCACCACGTCCGGGGGGCACCGGGGAGCTGTTTTTT.

This clone was detected only a few times. The V gene is TRBV5-1, the J gene TRBJ2-5; 7 bases fit TRBD1. The junction had 5 bases not matched to a gene; V was cut back by 4 bases and J by 2 bases. The CDR3 is made up of 14 amino acids. Germline-derived CDR1 and CDR2 are SGHRS and YFSETQ. The CDR3 spells CASSVRDRQETQYF. The CDR3 nucleotides are TGCGCCAGCAGCGTCCGGGACAGACAAGAGACCCAGTACTTC. The complete variable domain, with remaining parts taken from reference TRBV5-1 and TRBJ2-5, reads KAGVTQTPRYLIKTRGQQVTLSCSPISGHRSVSWYQQTPGQGLQFLFEYFSETQRNKGNFPGRFSGRQFSNSRSEMNVSTLELGDSALYLCASSVRDRQETQYFGPGTRLLVL.

The CDR3 sequence is CASRSTGVNTEAFF. CDR3 bases: TGTGCCAGCAGGTCAACAGGGGTGAACACTGAAGCTTTCTTT. The gene calls are TRBV6-6 and TRBJ1-1; 7 nucleotides match TRBD1. CDR1 MNHNY and CDR2 SVGAGI come from the germline V gene (reference sequence). V lost 6 bases, J lost 0 bases, and 4 bases stayed unmatched. There are 14 residues in the CDR3.

This sequence joins TRBV5-1 and TRBJ2-3; 13 bases are a match to TRBD2. CDR3 size: 17 residues. The J segment lost 6 bases and the V segment lost 6 bases, leaving 13 bases of the junction unmatched. The V gene's germline CDR1 is SGHRS and CDR2 YFSETQ. DNA of the CDR3: TGCGCCAGCACCCCCATCACACTAGCGGGAGGGCGCGATACGCAGTATTTT. It translates to CASTPITLAGGRDTQYF.

V and J are TRBV14 and TRBJ2-1; 7 nucleotides match TRBD1. The CDR3 runs 14 residues. V trimming: 3 bases; J trimming: 7 bases; junction bases outside the gene matches: 6. Germline CDR1 reads SGHDN; CDR2 reads FVKESK. CDR3 DNA: TGTGCCAGCAGCCATGACAGGGTCCTGAATGAGCAGTTCTTC. It translates to CASSHDRVLNEQFF.

The genes are TRBV10-2 and TRBJ2-7; D may be TRBD2 (5 bases). V was cut by 3 bases and J by 3 bases, with 9 bases left in between. The germline gives CDR1 WSHSY, CDR2 SAAADI. This CDR3 is built from 13 residues. CDR3 sequence: CASSEGGLYEQYF. The CDR3 DNA reads TGCGCCAGCAGTGAAGGAGGCCTCTACGAGCAGTACTTC.

This chain uses TRBV10-2 with TRBJ1-2; TRBD1 is a possible D gene (5 bases). Germline lookup yields CDR1 WSHSY and CDR2 SAAADI. This CDR3 spans 14 amino acids. V lost 3 bases, J lost 1 base, and 9 bases lay in between. Written as DNA, the CDR3 is TGCGCCAGCAGTGATAACAGGATTAACTATGGCTACACCTTC. It specifies CASSDNRINYGYTF.

This chain connects TRBV5-1 to TRBJ2-3; 14 nucleotides agree with TRBD2. The CDR3 extends over 16 amino acids. Germline assignment: CDR1 SGHRS and CDR2 YFSETQ. Trimming removed 4 bases from V and 4 bases from J; junction bases left unmatched: 5. CDR3 region: CASSTGTSGSADTQYF. The CDR3 nucleotides are TGCGCCAGCAGCACGGGGACTAGCGGGAGCGCAGATACGCAGTATTTT. The complete variable domain, with remaining parts taken from reference TRBV5-1 and TRBJ2-3, reads KAGVTQTPRYLIKTRGQQVTLSCSPISGHRSVSWYQQTPGQGLQFLFEYFSETQRNKGNFPGRFSGRQFSNSRSEMNVSTLELGDSALYLCASSTGTSGSADTQYFGPGTRLTVL.

This clone is a singleton in its sample. The CDR3 here is CASSQIQGNTEAFF. The CDR3 DNA follows: TGTGCCAGCAGCCAAATACAGGGAAACACTGAAGCTTTCTTT. This rearrangement joins TRBV11-2 to TRBJ1-1; D might be TRBD1 (6 bases). This CDR3 is built from 14 residues. V was pared by 5 bases and J by 2 bases, with 12 bases between. CDR1 is SGHAT and CDR2 is FQNNGV in the germline V gene.

The chain couples TRBV14 to TRBJ2-1; 10 nucleotides align to TRBD1. V shed 6 bases, J shed 9 bases, and the junction held 11 bases outside the gene matches. CDR3 size: 15 residues. CDR1 and CDR2 from the germline V gene are SGHDN and FVKESK. CDR3 nucleotides: TGTGCCAGCAGGAAGACCGGGACAGGGGTTGGTGAGCAGTTCTTC. It translates to CASRKTGTGVGEQFF.

The genes are TRBV6-1 and TRBJ2-3; TRBD2 matches at 12 bases. Germline-derived CDR1 and CDR2 are MNHNS and SASEGT. The CDR3 consists of 15 residues. J was trimmed by 9 bases and V by 3 bases; bases with no gene match: 7. The CDR3 is CASSDELAGGGTQYF. Written as DNA, the CDR3 is TGTGCCAGCAGTGATGAACTAGCGGGAGGCGGAACGCAGTATTTT.

The chain links TRBV5-5 to TRBJ1-1, with D uncertain. The CDR3 is 14 residues long. V was clipped by 4 bases and J by 0 bases, with 10 bases between them. Germline assignment: CDR1 SGHKS and CDR2 YYEKEE (reference sequence). The CDR3 sequence is CASSPRTVNTEAFF. The CDR3 coding sequence is TGTGCCAGCAGCCCCAGAACCGTGAACACTGAAGCTTTCTTT.

The V and J genes are TRBV19 and TRBJ2-1; 10 bases match TRBD2. The germline gives CDR1 LNHDA, CDR2 SQIVND (reference sequence). The trim removed 3 bases at V and 4 bases at J, leaving 6 bases unmatched. This CDR3 region has 16 residues. The CDR3 sequence is CASSILKRGGYNEQFF. As DNA, the CDR3 is TGTGCCAGTAGTATTTTAAAGCGGGGGGGTTACAATGAGCAGTTCTTC.

The gene calls are TRBV7-3 and TRBJ1-3, with D hard to call. In germline, CDR1 is SGHTA, CDR2 FQGTGA. V gave up 5 bases and J gave up 5 bases, with 10 bases separating them. This CDR3 spans 13 amino acids. In nucleotides, the CDR3 is TGTGCCAGCAGCCCCGCGGGTAGAAACACCATATATTTT. It encodes CASSPAGRNTIYF. The variable domain in full, with the rest retrieved from reference TRBV7-3 and TRBJ1-3, is GAGVSQTPSNKVTEKGKYVELRCDPISGHTALYWYRQSLGQGPEFLIYFQGTGAADDSGLPNDRFFAVRPEGSVSTLKIQRTERGDSAVYLCASSPAGRNTIYFGEGSWLTVV.

The V call is TRBV29-1, the J call TRBJ2-2, with unresolved D. The germline V gene encodes CDR1 SQVTM and CDR2 ANQGSEA. Trimming removed 6 bases at V and 0 bases at J, with 5 bases between. CDR3 length: 12 amino acids. In nucleotides, the CDR3 is TGCAGCGTCAGGCCGAACACCGGGGAGCTGTTTTTT. Its translation is CSVRPNTGELFF.

This clone was counted once. As DNA, the CDR3 is TGTGCCAGCAGCGTTGGGACAGGGGTTACTGAAGCTTTCTTT. Translating gives CASSVGTGVTEAFF. The chain is built from TRBV9 and TRBJ1-1; 10 nucleotides align to TRBD1. The J segment lost 5 bases and the V segment lost 2 bases, leaving 3 bases of the junction unmatched. Germline values: CDR1 SGDLS, CDR2 YYNGEE. There are 14 residues in the CDR3.

This clone has only one observation. The rearrangement links TRBV19 to TRBJ1-2, with 9 positions matching TRBD1. The V segment lost 7 bases and the J segment 4 bases; nucleotides outside the gene matches: 7. CDR1 is LNHDA, CDR2 SQIVND, per germline (reference sequence). This CDR3 spans 14 amino acids. CDR3 DNA sequence: TGTGCCAGTACCCCCGGGACAGGGCGCTATGGCTACACCTTC. It is translated as CASTPGTGRYGYTF.

This chain uses TRBV15 with TRBJ1-1; 11 nucleotides line up with TRBD1. The CDR3 is 17 amino acids. Germline-derived CDR1 and CDR2 are LNHNV and YYDKDF (reference sequence). V was clipped by 0 bases and J by 5 bases; unmatched bases: 8. The CDR3 DNA reads as TGTGCCACCAGCAGAGAGGGGACAGGGGGTATGAGGACTGAAGCTTTCTTT. Protein sequence: CATSREGTGGMRTEAFF.

The V and J genes are TRBV27 and TRBJ1-1, with D unclear. CDR1 is MNHEY, CDR2 SMNVEV, per germline (reference sequence). V was cut by 7 bases and J by 3 bases, with 15 bases left in between. The CDR3 covers 14 residues. In DNA form, the CDR3 reads TGTGCCAGCATTATGCGGGTTGGGTACACTGAAGCTTTCTTT. Its translation: CASIMRVGYTEAFF.

The chain uses TRBV6-1 and TRBJ2-5; D gene uncertain. Looked up from germline, CDR1 is MNHNS and CDR2 is SASEGT. This CDR3 comprises 13 residues. V gave up 3 bases and J gave up 2 bases, with 7 bases separating them. CDR3 sequence (DNA): TGTGCCAGCAGTGATTACAGACAAGAGACCCAGTACTTC. Protein sequence: CASSDYRQETQYF.

The J gene is TRBJ1-4, the V gene TRBV29-1, with TRBD1 matching 7 bases. The CDR3 consists of 14 residues. V trimming: 3 bases; J trimming: 1 base; junction bases outside the gene matches: 2. Per germline, CDR1 SQVTM and CDR2 ANQGSEA. In nucleotides, the CDR3 is TGCAGCGTTGACCGACAGGGAACTAATGAAAAACTGTTTTTT. Protein: CSVDRQGTNEKLFF.

V gene TRBV19 combines with J gene TRBJ1-1; D might be TRBD1 (5 bases). The V gene lost 7 bases and the J gene lost 1 base, with 13 bases spanning the gap. There are 14 residues in the CDR3. Germline values: CDR1 LNHDA, CDR2 SQIVND (reference sequence). CDR3 in amino acids: CASKVAGSNTEAFF. CDR3 in DNA: TGTGCCAGTAAAGTTGCAGGGTCGAACACTGAAGCTTTCTTT.

V is TRBV6-1 and J is TRBJ1-5; D possibly corresponds to TRBD1 (6 bases). The V end lost 8 bases, the J end lost 6 bases, and 20 bases lay between the germline ends. The CDR3 length is 15 residues. Looked up from germline, CDR1 is MNHNS and CDR2 is SASEGT. DNA for the CDR3: TGTGCCAGCCTAAGGGGGGGTGGCCCCGGTCAGCCCCAGCATTTT. It is translated as CASLRGGGPGQPQHF.